This T cell receptor (beta chain) was obtained from a study of cytomegalovirus exposure and HLA in healthy donors. 13 Jbeta primers and 60 Vbeta primers were used for the PCR. Only in-frame clones appear in the TCRdb table, and some are missing; sequencing was by immunoSEQ multiplex PCR. The sample includes 150,000 to 200,000 clones, over 75% seen only once; the top ten take approximately 1.6%. Germline CDR1 SGHVS, CDR2 FNYEAQ. Losses at the gene ends were 3 bases for V and 3 bases for J; bases not matched to a gene: 8. The CDR3 contains 15 residues. V is TRBV7-6 and J is TRBJ2-7; 7 nucleotides line up with TRBD1. What was sequenced was PBMCs. This receptor was obtained from a woman aged 25-40 years in good health and CMV-seronegative. CDR3 sequence (DNA): TGTGCCAGCAGCTTGACAGGGCCAGTGGGCTACGAGCAGTACTTC. Protein sequence: CASSLTGPVGYEQYF.